This TCR beta chain appears in the sequencing data of a study of cytotoxic CD8 clonotypes in ibrutinib-treated CLL. Generated by immunoSEQ multiplex PCR, the TCRdb table keeps only in-frame clones and is missing some. This table holds 160,000 or so clones, less than 85% found once. On this clone itself: Its antigen is as yet unknown.

Study results and limitations: At ibrutinib response, clonality increased, and at progression it declined back toward baseline.

The input for sequencing was PBMCs, taken after 24 months of ibrutinib treatment. This receptor was identified in a human donor with chronic lymphocytic leukemia.

The CDR3 spells CASSGGNYNSPLHF. CDR3 sequence (DNA): TGTGCCAGCAGTGGGGGGAACTATAATTCACCCCTCCACTTT. The chain has TRBV25-1 and TRBJ1-6; D might be TRBD1 (5 bases). V was trimmed by 4 bases and J by 3 bases, leaving 7 bases between them. This CDR3 has 14 amino acids. Germline V lookup: CDR1 MGHDK, CDR2 SYGVNS.